This T cell receptor beta chain was sequenced for a study of cytomegalovirus exposure and HLA in healthy donors (dated by TCRdb to 2017 to 2019). Regarding the complete study: According to an earlier analysis of a few hundred of the donors, roughly 180 million T cells yielded roughly 100 million unique TCR beta sequences and 276 Gb of sequence data. All discovery cohort repertoires had been generated using a single sequencing platform. A later analysis re-analyzed previously published TCR beta repertoires from 650 to 800 donors and added high-resolution HLA genotyping to study TCR occurrence patterns. A handful of DR-DQ haplotypes were handled as single units for association and clustering because linkage in the cohort was strong. Genome-wide SNP genotypes for about 65% of the 666 donors were used in a later genetic analysis, which treated that subset as a discovery cohort. Rather than using new phenotypic data, the later analysis identified candidate immune exposures from TCR beta sequences and from how often those sequences occurred across donors. Besides the first cohort of about 730 subjects, a separate validation cohort made up of roughly 120 different subjects was used. An earlier analysis of approximately 630 of the donors applied high-throughput TCR beta sequencing to assess whether each TCR beta V gene segment acted as functional or pseudogenic. The study profiled the T cell repertoires of more than 500 subjects by immunosequencing and related them to cytomegalovirus serostatus. Approximately 310 gigabases of sequencing data and tens of millions of unique TCR sequences were included in an early release covering roughly 700 HLA-typed donors. Alongside the repertoire data, information on donor age, sex, ethnicity and CMV serostatus was compiled. On average, roughly 250,000 unique TCR beta nucleotide sequences were sequenced per donor among 398 genotyped donors of the cohort, with approximately 18% of those sequences being non-productive. HLA typing covered class I and class II loci at four-digit resolution. The aim of the study was to test whether cataloging public T cell receptors could identify signatures of past pathogen exposure. Typing coverage varied by locus: roughly 620-640 donors for A, B, C, DRB1 and DQB1; roughly 560 for DQA1; around 610 for DPA1; about 450 for DPB1. Among the roughly 370 genotyped donors, roughly 80% belonged to the genetic ancestry cluster associated with self-reported Caucasian donors. The study combined high-throughput TCR immunosequencing, statistical association of individual TCRs with disease status, and machine learning to predict cytomegalovirus infection status.

The junction shows trimming of 8 bases on V and 7 bases on J, plus 14 bases between the germline ends. CDR1 and CDR2, looked up from the germline V gene, are MDHEN and SYDVKM. The CDR3 runs 13 amino acids, cysteine and phenylalanine included. The DNA shown is the 39-base CDR3, in frame from base 1. What the authors observed across the whole study: In a later analysis, several top co-occurrence clusters were reported to appear linked to parvovirus B19, influenza, CMV and Epstein-Barr virus. Because HLA typing was unavailable for some donors at each locus, only the typed subset was used in association tests. A later analysis found that most CMV-associated TCR beta chains appeared HLA-restricted, with HLA associations seemingly driven largely by CMV exposure. A cluster of highly shared sequence variants was judged likely to represent a technical artifact of the sequencing pipeline. In the study, approximately 160 TCR beta chains were listed as associated with cytomegalovirus. The classifier was reported to diagnose cytomegalovirus status with high specificity and sensitivity in both the original cohort and the validation cohort. In an earlier analysis of about 550 of the donors, most TCR beta V segments were observed in productive rearrangements about 87% or about 30% of the time, broadly matching IMGT annotations. Roughly uniform sequencing depth across donors was assumed in presence/absence analyses, although this assumption may not hold. Correlated functional status among segregating V segments might reflect linkage disequilibrium, but an unknown experimental factor could not be ruled out. Immune exposure information for the cohort was limited to CMV serostatus. Across donors, most TCR sequences were observed very rarely, whereas some public TCRs were present in many individuals. The authors suggested that the approach could potentially be extended to other disease states and immunological phenotypes. A later genetic analysis associated a missense DCLRE1C variant with V-gene and J-gene trimming of TCR beta chains, and an independent cohort replicated the association. A further reported finding was that TCR beta sequences accurately predicted the HLA-A and HLA-B alleles for most subjects in the first cohort. A later analysis associated 15,000 or so TCR beta sequences with specific HLA alleles at a false discovery rate of 0.05. In this cohort, only TCR beta chains were sequenced, and detectable features were limited by the absence of alpha or paired-chain data. In a later analysis, HLA-associated TCR beta chains showed more clonal expansion and lower generation probabilities than non-associated chains that were equally common. The earlier analysis of some 560 of the donors excluded some 15 rarely observed V segments, including chromosome 9 orphons, because counts were too low. Three of the identified cytomegalovirus-associated TCR beta chains were confirmed in vitro to be specific for cytomegalovirus antigens. Strong co-occurrence of HLA alleles, especially DR and DQ, made assigning TCR associations to individual alleles difficult. According to a later genetic analysis, donors in an Asian-associated ancestry cluster had fewer N-insertions in productive TCRs than the approximately 670-donor mean. A later analysis found that TCR association rates varied across HLA loci, with DRB1 alleles showing the most associated TCRs and HLA-C alleles the fewest. Because the 87-base-pair reads could not distinguish some IMGT-functional V segments, including TRBV6-2 and TRBV6-3, those segments were excluded.

The library was built by means of the immunoSEQ multiplex PCR assay. For the multiplex PCR, a mixture combining 60 forward primers for TCR Vbeta segments and 13 reverse primers for TCR Jbeta segments was used. The CDR3 region of rearranged TCR beta genes was amplified from genomic DNA by a multiplex PCR assay. The amplified TCR beta libraries were sequenced on the Illumina HiSeq System as 87-base-pair reads. In the paper's pipeline: Across the roughly 700 repertoires, a later analysis counted tens of millions of unique TCR beta chains, about 10 million of which were shared by at least two donors. To remove PCR and sequencing errors, raw reads were error-corrected and collapsed into unique sequences using a nearest-neighbor algorithm that merged closely related sequences. V, D and J gene segments were assigned by aligning CDR3 sequences to IMGT reference sequences. For a sequence to be retained, a match of at least six nucleotides to both a V gene segment and a J gene segment was required. A rearrangement was called productive if the CDR3 had no stop codons and remained in frame with V and J, and every other rearrangement was called non-productive. Following IMGT convention, CDR3 was defined as the stretch from the second conserved V-encoded cysteine up to the conserved J-encoded phenylalanine. In an earlier analysis of just under 600 of the donors, sequences lacking an unambiguous match to a single V gene segment were excluded. In an earlier analysis of approximately 550 of the donors, V segments were called functional above 56.7% productive rearrangements and were called segregating when the between-donor standard deviation exceeded 5%. A statistical classification framework was developed to diagnose cytomegalovirus status using the catalog of TCR beta chain sequences. In a later analysis, TCR nucleotide sequences were compared against IMGT/GENE-DB human TR gene sequences so that V and J genes could be assigned. The TCRdist pipeline was used in a later analysis to assign CDR3 sequences and most-parsimonious VDJ recombination scenarios. A later analysis defined each TCR beta chain by its CDR3 amino acid sequence plus V-gene family, and excluded reads lacking a unique V-gene family. As a way to deal with suspected cross-contamination and a sequencing artifact, a later analysis dropped hundreds of nucleotide sequences that were highly shared and had low generation probability. A later analysis calculated a clonal expansion index for each public chain from normalized within-repertoire ranks of inferred template counts. In a later analysis, generation probabilities were computed using a VDJ recombination model fitted to out-of-frame rearrangements, and the results were checked against IGoR. In a later analysis, hypergeometric tests were used to score TCR-TCR, TCR-HLA and TCR-CMV co-occurrence, with a repertoire-size bias correction applied to TCR pairs. A later analysis estimated false discovery rates by permuting HLA or CMV assignments 20 times. In a later analysis, co-occurring TCRs were grouped using DBSCAN, and TCRdist sequence similarity was added for clustering within HLA-allele-positive subsets. Co-occurrence clustering excluded repertoires with fewer than 30,000 or more than 120,000 public chains, plus five with anomalous nucleotide sharing. TCRdb limited this immuneACCESS table to in-frame rearrangements with V and J called. A share of clones is missing; checked studies link under half to unresolved V genes, and the rest is unexplained. D and trimming come from the DNA, and the V and J calls and clone size come from that table. This sample holds some 85,000 clones; about 78% were observed only once. Jointly, the top ten make up 5.5% to 7.5% of the sample.

For this clone: This receptor's antigen is unknown. No qualities accompany the bases; no much larger clone lies one base away.

The cohort consisted of 600 or so healthy bone marrow donors. At the time of sampling, all cohort members were nominally healthy, though unrecorded immune exposures were likely present. The donor tested CMV seropositive, placing the donor among the 290 or so seropositive members of the cohort. A peripheral blood sample was collected from each donor, and TCR beta sequencing was performed on peripheral blood mononuclear cells. Genomic DNA extraction from the blood cell samples was performed with the Qiagen DNeasy Blood Extraction Kit. Sequenced: PBMCs. The source is a man aged 18 to 29 in good health and CMV-seropositive. The receptor chain draws on TRBV28 and TRBJ2-2; too little of a D gene remains to name it. The CDR3 protein is CASSEQWNGELFF. In nucleotides, the sequence is TGTGCCAGCTCGGAACAGTGGAACGGGGAGCTGTTTTTT.